The 20 T cell receptor beta chains presented below share a single source sample, sequenced in a study of control samples from healthy donors and cancer patients. Repertoires were generated with immunoSEQ multiplex PCR, while TCRdb's copy carries only in-frame clones and drops some. The sample yields 65,000 to 85,000 clones, about 87% seen once. Sequences were obtained from PBMCs. These TCRs come from a woman aged 45 to 65 with head and neck cancer.

The chain links TRBV5-1 to TRBJ1-2; D is unclear. The CDR3 is 14 residues long. Trimming took off 4 bases at V and 5 bases at J, with 15 bases between the two ends. Germline V CDR1 and CDR2: SGHRS, YFSETQ. CDR3 in amino acids: CASSPARPRYGYTF. Here the CDR3 DNA reads TGCGCCAGCAGCCCTGCCCGACCTAGGTATGGCTACACCTTC.

V gene TRBV6-5 combines with J gene TRBJ1-1, with D hard to call. The CDR3 runs to 15 residues. The germline V and J ends were trimmed by 0 bases and 0 bases, with 8 bases remaining between them. Germline V gene lookup returns CDR1 MNHEY and CDR2 SVGAGI. The CDR3 nucleotides are TGTGCCAGCAGTTACTCGGGGTTGATGAACACTGAAGCTTTCTTT. This codes for CASSYSGLMNTEAFF.

This chain uses TRBV4-1 with TRBJ2-3, with 7 bases that match TRBD2. The CDR3 contains 16 residues. V trimming: 3 bases; J trimming: 2 bases; junction bases outside the gene matches: 8. Looked up from germline, CDR1 is MGHRA and CDR2 is YSYEKL. The CDR3 DNA reads TGCGCCAGCAGCCAGATCGGGGGGTGGATCACAGATACGCAGTATTTT. Translation: CASSQIGGWITDTQYF.

The chain joins TRBV30 to TRBJ1-6; TRBD1 aligns across 9 bases. This CDR3 spans 15 amino acids. Germline lookup yields CDR1 GTSNPN and CDR2 SVGIG (reference sequence). Trimming took 5 bases from V and 9 from J; bases not matched to a gene: 11. The CDR3 DNA sequence: TGTGCCTGGGGGCCGAGGGACAGGGATTCTTCACCCCTCCACTTT. Protein sequence: CAWGPRDRDSSPLHF.

The rearrangement links TRBV5-8 to TRBJ1-2; 8 bases align to TRBD1. Germline V gene lookup returns CDR1 SGHTS and CDR2 YDEGEE. With 4 bases clipped from V and 4 bases from J, the junction kept 3 bases outside the gene matches. This CDR3 is 13 amino acids long. CDR3 protein: CASSPGQGYGYTF. DNA for the CDR3: TGTGCCAGCAGCCCCGGACAGGGCTATGGCTACACCTTC.

This chain joins TRBV28 and TRBJ1-4; possible D gene TRBD1, 6 bases. Trimming removed 8 bases at V and 7 bases at J, with 17 bases between. The CDR3 covers 14 residues. Germline lookup yields CDR1 MDHEN and CDR2 SYDVKM. CDR3 in DNA: TGTGCCAGCTCCCTTGGGGGGGGCCTTGAAAAACTGTTTTTT. Translating gives CASSLGGGLEKLFF.

This clone was observed once. This chain connects TRBV7-2 to TRBJ2-2; D is ambiguous. The CDR3 consists of 13 residues. Per the germline V gene, CDR1 is SGHTA and CDR2 is FQGNSA. V was clipped by 5 bases and J by 6 bases, with 10 bases between them. The CDR3 DNA sequence: TGTGCCAGCAGCACCCCTTGGGCCGGGGAGCTGTTTTTT. Protein sequence: CASSTPWAGELFF.

V usage is TRBV21-1 and J usage is TRBJ1-5. TRBV21-1 is reported as a pseudogene. This CDR3 is built from 15 residues. The CDR3 region is CASSKTVSTNQPQHF. In DNA, the CDR3 is TGTGCCAGCAGCAAAACCGTTAGTACCAATCAGCCCCAGCATTTT.

This chain joins TRBV6-1 and TRBJ2-7, with 8 positions matching TRBD1. J lost 2 bases, V lost 4 bases, and 16 bases had no gene match. The germline CDR1 and CDR2 sequences are MNHNS and SASEGT. The CDR3 is made up of 18 amino acids. The CDR3 spells CASSGIRGQASSPYEQYF. As DNA, the CDR3 is TGTGCCAGCAGTGGGATCCGGGGACAGGCTTCGAGCCCCTACGAGCAGTACTTC.

The V and J genes are TRBV11-2 and TRBJ1-4; TRBD1 is a possible D gene (5 bases). The CDR3 contains 15 residues. Germline V gene lookup returns CDR1 SGHAT and CDR2 FQNNGV. Trimming took off 5 bases at V and 3 bases at J, with 13 bases between the two ends. DNA for the CDR3: TGTGCCAGCAGCCAATCTCGGGGGGCTAATGAAAAACTGTTTTTT. Translation: CASSQSRGANEKLFF.

The V gene is TRBV27, the J gene TRBJ1-2, with a possible D match to TRBD1 (6 bases). Germline V lookup: CDR1 MNHEY, CDR2 SMNVEV (reference sequence). The ends were cut back, 5 bases at V and 3 bases at J, with 13 bases in the middle. The CDR3 is 14 amino acids. The CDR3 DNA follows: TGTGCCAGCAGTGAAGGAGGGGGGCACTATGGCTACACCTTC. Its protein is CASSEGGGHYGYTF.

This clone has just one count. The V call is TRBV27, the J call TRBJ2-7; 7 bases line up with TRBD2. The CDR3 extends over 16 amino acids. From germline, CDR1 is MNHEY and CDR2 SMNVEV (reference sequence). Unmatched junction bases numbered 10, after V lost 3 bases and J lost 2 bases. CDR3 coding DNA: TGTGCCAGCAGTTTCCTCCTCCCGGGAGGAGCCTACGAGCAGTACTTC. This translates into CASSFLLPGGAYEQYF.

This clone occurred a few times. V gene TRBV7-8 combines with J gene TRBJ2-1; a possible D gene is TRBD2 (5 bases). The CDR3 spans 16 residues. Per the germline V gene, CDR1 is SGHVS and CDR2 is FQNEAQ. The ends were cut back, 3 bases at V and 2 bases at J, with 14 bases in the middle. The CDR3 DNA is TGTGCCAGCAGCTTTAGCGCCGGCCGGACCTACAATGAGCAGTTCTTC. This codes for CASSFSAGRTYNEQFF.

The V call is TRBV2, the J call TRBJ1-3; no clear D. This CDR3 is 16 amino acids long. V was trimmed by 5 bases and J by 2 bases, leaving 16 bases between them. From germline, CDR1 is SNHLY and CDR2 FYNNEI. This CDR3 is CASSHPVDVPGNTIYF. CDR3 DNA: TGTGCCAGCAGTCACCCCGTCGACGTGCCTGGAAACACCATATATTTT.

The V gene is TRBV7-9, the J gene TRBJ2-7; D ambiguous. This CDR3 is 11 amino acids long. Trimming stripped 3 bases from V and 0 bases from J, with 0 bases between. Germline V lookup: CDR1 SEHNR, CDR2 FQNEAQ (reference sequence). CDR3 region: CASSFSYEQYF. DNA for the CDR3: TGTGCCAGCAGCTTCTCCTACGAGCAGTACTTC.

The gene calls are TRBV7-9 and TRBJ2-7, with D tentatively TRBD2 (7 bases). From germline, CDR1 is SEHNR and CDR2 FQNEAQ (reference sequence). The CDR3 sequence is 14 residues long. With 4 bases removed from V and 9 bases from J, the gap between germline ends came to 19 bases. The CDR3 protein is CASSSSLGGRRQYF. The CDR3 nucleotides read TGTGCCAGCAGCTCCTCCCTCGGGGGGCGGAGGCAGTACTTC. The variable domain in full, with the rest retrieved from reference TRBV7-9 and TRBJ2-7, is DTGVSQNPRHKITKRGQNVTFRCDPISEHNRLYWYRQTLGQGPEFLTYFQNEAQLEKSRLLSDRFSAERPKGSFSTLEIQRTEQGDSAMYLCASSSSLGGRRQYFGPGTRLTVT.

The chain carries TRBV5-1 and TRBJ2-7; 7 bases agree with TRBD1. CDR3 length: 14 amino acids. From germline, CDR1 is SGHRS and CDR2 YFSETQ. Trimming at V came to 0 bases and at J to 4 bases, leaving 4 bases not matched to a gene. CDR3 DNA: TGCGCCAGCAGCTTGGCGGGACAGACTTACGAGCAGTACTTC. Translation gives CASSLAGQTYEQYF.

This chain uses TRBV2 with TRBJ2-2, with D perhaps matching TRBD1 (5 bases). Germline values: CDR1 SNHLY, CDR2 FYNNEI. The CDR3 is made up of 15 amino acids. Trimming removed 3 bases at V and 6 bases at J, with 14 bases between. DNA of the CDR3: TGTGCCAGCAGTGAGCTAGTTGGGGCCGCCGGGGAGCTGTTTTTT. Translation: CASSELVGAAGELFF.

The chain couples TRBV30 to TRBJ1-5; D is undetermined. Germline CDR1 is GTSNPN and CDR2 is SVGIG (reference sequence). Between the trimmed V and J ends, which lost 0 bases and 3 bases, there was a span of 6 bases. CDR3 length equals 13 residues. The DNA of the CDR3 is TGTGCCTGGAGTGTGGGGTACAATCAGCCCCAGCATTTT. It codes for CAWSVGYNQPQHF.

The gene calls are TRBV27 and TRBJ1-2, with a tentative D call TRBD1 (6 bases). The V end was cut by 2 bases, the J end by 0 bases, with 10 bases between. CDR1 is MNHEY and CDR2 is SMNVEV in the germline V gene (reference sequence). The CDR3 is 15 amino acids. The CDR3 DNA reads TGTGCCAGCAGTTTAGAGGGGGTCTCTAACTATGGCTACACCTTC. Translated, it gives CASSLEGVSNYGYTF.